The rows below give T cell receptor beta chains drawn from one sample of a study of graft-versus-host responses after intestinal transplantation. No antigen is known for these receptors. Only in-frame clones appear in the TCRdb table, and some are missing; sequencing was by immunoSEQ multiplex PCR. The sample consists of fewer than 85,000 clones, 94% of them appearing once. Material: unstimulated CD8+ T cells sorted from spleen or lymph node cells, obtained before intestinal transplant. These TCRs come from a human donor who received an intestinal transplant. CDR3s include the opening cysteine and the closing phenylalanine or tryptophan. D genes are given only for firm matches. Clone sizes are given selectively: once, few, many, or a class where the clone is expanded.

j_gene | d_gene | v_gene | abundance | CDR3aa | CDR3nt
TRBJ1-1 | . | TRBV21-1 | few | CASREGLYTIRTEAFF | TGTGCCAGCAGAGAGGGGTTATACACAATTCGCACTGAAGCTTTCTTT
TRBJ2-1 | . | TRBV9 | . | CASSVALDGTYNEQFF | TGTGCCAGCAGCGTAGCCCTCGACGGAACCTACAATGAGCAGTTCTTC
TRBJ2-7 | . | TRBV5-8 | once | CASSLTITPASSYEQYF | TGTGCCAGCAGCTTGACTATTACACCGGCCTCCTCCTACGAGCAGTACTTC
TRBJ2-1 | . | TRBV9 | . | CASSVEGDFANNEQFF | TGTGCCAGCAGCGTAGAGGGGGACTTCGCCAACAATGAGCAGTTCTTC
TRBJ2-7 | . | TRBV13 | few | CASSKGREFYEQYF | TGTGCCAGCAGTAAAGGAAGGGAGTTTTACGAGCAGTACTTC
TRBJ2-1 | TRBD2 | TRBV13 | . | CASSSTSGRVNEQFF | TGTGCCAGCAGCTCGACTAGCGGGAGGGTTAATGAGCAGTTCTTC
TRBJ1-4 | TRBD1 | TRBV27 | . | CASTGGMVNEKLFF | TGTGCCAGCACAGGGGGTATGGTTAATGAAAAACTGTTTTTT
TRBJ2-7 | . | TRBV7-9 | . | CASSSFNTGKYYEQYF | TGTGCCAGCAGCTCCTTTAACACAGGGAAGTACTACGAGCAGTACTTC
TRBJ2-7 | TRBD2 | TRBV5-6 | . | CASSLRLAVYEQYF | TGTGCCAGCAGCTTGCGGCTAGCGGTGTACGAGCAGTACTTC
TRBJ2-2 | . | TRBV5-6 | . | CASSGETGELFF | TGTGCCAGCAGTGGGGAAACCGGGGAGCTGTTTTTT
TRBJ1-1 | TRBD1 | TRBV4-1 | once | CASSYPRTGEDTEAFF | TGCGCCAGCAGTTATCCTCGGACAGGGGAGGACACTGAAGCTTTCTTT
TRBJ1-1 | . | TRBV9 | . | CASSVAGERTEAFF | TGTGCCAGCAGCGTAGCAGGGGAGAGGACTGAAGCTTTCTTT
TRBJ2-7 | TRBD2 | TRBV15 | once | CATSSPRAGGPDEQYF | TGTGCCACCAGCAGCCCCAGGGCGGGAGGGCCGGACGAGCAGTACTTC
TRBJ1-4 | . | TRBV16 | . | CASSHYQGGTNEKLFF | TGTGCCAGCAGCCATTACCAGGGCGGCACTAATGAAAAACTGTTTTTT
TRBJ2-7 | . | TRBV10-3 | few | CAIGPTNEQYF | TGTGCCATCGGGCCCACCAACGAGCAGTACTTC
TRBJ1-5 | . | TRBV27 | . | CASSLSRAGVNAQHF | TGTGCCAGCAGTTTATCTAGGGCAGGGGTTAATGCCCAGCATTTT
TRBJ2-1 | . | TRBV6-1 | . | CASWGTSKPGEQFF | TGTGCCAGTTGGGGGACCTCAAAGCCCGGTGAGCAGTTCTTC
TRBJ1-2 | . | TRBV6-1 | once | CASRETGTNNYGYTF | TGTGCCAGCAGGGAGACCGGGACTAATAACTATGGCTACACCTTC
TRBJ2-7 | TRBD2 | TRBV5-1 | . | CASRILGSSGFDEQYF | TGCGCCAGCAGGATCCTGGGCTCTAGCGGGTTTGACGAGCAGTACTTC
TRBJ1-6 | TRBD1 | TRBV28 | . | CASSFLGTVSPLHF | TGTGCCAGCAGTTTCCTCGGGACAGTCTCACCCCTCCACTTT
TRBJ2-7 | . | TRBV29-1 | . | CSVVGPYEQYF | TGCAGCGTTGTAGGTCCCTACGAGCAGTACTTC
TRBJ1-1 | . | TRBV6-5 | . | CASSYSMLGVAEAFF | TGTGCCAGCAGTTACTCGATGTTAGGGGTCGCTGAAGCTTTCTTT
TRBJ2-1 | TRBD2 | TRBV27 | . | CASSMGLGVQGEQFF | TGTGCCAGCAGTATGGGACTAGGGGTACAAGGTGAGCAGTTCTTC
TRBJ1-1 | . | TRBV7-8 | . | CASSPDWGVREAFF | TGTGCCAGCAGCCCCGACTGGGGAGTCCGTGAAGCTTTCTTT
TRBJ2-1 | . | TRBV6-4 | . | CASRRTEGPYNEQFF | TGTGCCAGCAGGCGGACGGAGGGCCCCTACAATGAGCAGTTCTTC
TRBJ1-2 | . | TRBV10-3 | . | CAISEVQGYGYTF | TGTGCCATCAGTGAGGTCCAGGGGTATGGCTACACCTTC
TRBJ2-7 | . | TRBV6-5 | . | CASSYSMTASYEQYF | TGTGCCAGCAGTTACTCAATGACAGCCTCCTACGAGCAGTACTTC
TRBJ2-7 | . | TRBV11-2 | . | CASRQVDSYEQYF | TGTGCCAGCAGACAGGTGGATTCCTACGAGCAGTACTTC
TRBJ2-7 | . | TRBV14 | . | CASSLRPGAPYEQYF | TGTGCCAGCAGCCTACGCCCGGGGGCGCCCTACGAGCAGTACTTC
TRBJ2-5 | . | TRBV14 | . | CASSQTGDQETQYF | TGTGCCAGCAGCCAGACTGGGGACCAAGAGACCCAGTACTTC
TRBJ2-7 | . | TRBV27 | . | CASSNPEGYEQYF | TGTGCCAGCAGTAACCCGGAGGGCTACGAGCAGTACTTC
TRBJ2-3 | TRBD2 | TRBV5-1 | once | CASSFPPAASGRTDTQYF | TGCGCCAGCAGCTTCCCCCCGGCGGCTAGCGGGAGGACAGATACGCAGTATTTT
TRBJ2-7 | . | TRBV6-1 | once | CASSPVTVTGGEQYF | TGTGCCAGCAGCCCTGTAACGGTAACGGGCGGCGAGCAGTACTTC
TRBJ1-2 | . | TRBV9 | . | CASTIGGRPNYGYTF | TGTGCCAGCACCATCGGGGGCAGACCTAACTATGGCTACACCTTC
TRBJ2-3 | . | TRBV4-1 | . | CASSQFPYGSTDTQYF | TGCGCCAGCAGCCAATTTCCCTACGGGAGCACAGATACGCAGTATTTT
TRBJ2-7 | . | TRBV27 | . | CASSLSGFEQYF | TGTGCCAGCAGTTTAAGCGGTTTCGAGCAGTACTTC
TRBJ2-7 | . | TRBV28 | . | CASTLGRGSYEQYF | TGTGCCAGCACCCTAGGGCGCGGCTCCTACGAGCAGTACTTC
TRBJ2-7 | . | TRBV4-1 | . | CASSPASVFYEQYF | TGCGCCAGCAGCCCTGCTTCGGTTTTTTACGAGCAGTACTTC
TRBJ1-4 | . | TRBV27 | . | CASSLAGPSGVEKLFF | TGTGCCAGCAGTTTAGCCGGGCCCTCGGGGGTAGAAAAACTGTTTTTT
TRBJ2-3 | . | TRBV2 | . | CASPRRIGDTQYF | TGTGCCAGCCCCCGGAGGATTGGAGATACGCAGTATTTT
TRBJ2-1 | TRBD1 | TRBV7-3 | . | CASSLPPGQGDNEQFF | TGTGCCAGCAGCTTACCTCCGGGACAGGGGGACAATGAGCAGTTCTTC
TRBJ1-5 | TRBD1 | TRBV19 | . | CASGDRVEQPQHF | TGTGCCAGTGGGGACAGGGTAGAGCAGCCCCAGCATTTT